This T cell receptor beta chain emerged from a study of metastatic and nonmetastatic thyroid tumors. Study background: Patients with malignant and benign thyroid disease provided blood and tumor or nodule tissue, whose repertoires were compared.

Prior to thyroid surgery, none of the patients had received any treatment. Via MiXCR, TCRdb re-called the PCR reads. The data show 9,900 or so clones, nearly 30% seen once. As for this clone: Its target is unknown.

Study observations and caveats: In blood and tumor, TCR beta diversity was reportedly significantly higher in malignant thyroid tumors than in benign nodules.

Germline CDR1 DFQATT, CDR2 SNEGSKA (reference sequence). V was cut by 5 bases and J by 0 bases, with 16 bases left in between. This CDR3 is built from 15 residues. Sequencing was done on a sample of tumor tissue. The V call is TRBV20-1, the J call TRBJ1-1; tentative D call: TRBD1 (5 bases). The receptor's source is a female donor with papillary thyroid cancer or a benign thyroid nodule (not recorded which). Some clones in this sample may be carry-over from other donors' samples. The DNA for the CDR3 is TGCAGTGCTGGGGGAACGGGGCAGGTGAACACTGAAGCTTTCTTT. This encodes CSAGGTGQVNTEAFF.